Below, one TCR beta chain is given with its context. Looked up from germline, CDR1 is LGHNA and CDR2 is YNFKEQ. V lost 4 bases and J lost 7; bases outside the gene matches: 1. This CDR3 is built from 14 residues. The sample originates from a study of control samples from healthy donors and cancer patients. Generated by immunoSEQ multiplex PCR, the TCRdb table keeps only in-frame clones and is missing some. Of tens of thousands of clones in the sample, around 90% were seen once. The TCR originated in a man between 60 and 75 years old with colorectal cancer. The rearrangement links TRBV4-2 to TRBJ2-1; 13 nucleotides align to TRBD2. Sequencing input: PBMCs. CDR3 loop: CASSPGLAGNEQFF. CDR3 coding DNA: TGTGCCAGCAGCCCGGGACTAGCGGGGAATGAGCAGTTCTTC.